A selection of T cell receptor beta chains follows, all from one sample in a study of OX40 agonist ivuxolimab in advanced cancers. Method: immunoSEQ multiplex PCR; TCRdb's copy keeps in-frame clones and lacks some. The data hold 20,000 to 25,000 clones, with 85% to 90% observed a single time. The sample in question was CD4+ or CD8+ T cells sorted from blood, obtained in a trial of the OX40 agonist ivuxolimab. Source of these receptors: an adult with an advanced solid tumor such as melanoma, head and neck, liver or kidney cancer. Each CDR3 is given with its conserved first and last residue. Each record gives: V gene, J gene, D gene, clone size, CDR3 DNA, CDR3 protein. A D gene is named only where the DNA matches it firmly. Clone size is not always given. Where it is, it says once, few, many or a class for expanded clones.

TRBV27,TRBJ2-1,-,-,TGTGCCAGCAGTTTAGGGGGCGCCAGCTACAATGAGCAGTTCTTC,CASSLGGASYNEQFF
TRBV4-1,TRBJ2-5,-,-,TGCGCCAGCAGCCAAGTCCCGGGGTCGCAGCAAGAGACCCAGTACTTC,CASSQVPGSQQETQYF
TRBV28,TRBJ1-1,-,-,TGTGCCAGCAGTTTAATTTGGCGTGAAGCTTTCTTT,CASSLIWREAFF
TRBV27,TRBJ2-5,TRBD2,-,TGTGCCAGCAGGCGTTTAGCGGGAGCGGAGGAGACCCAGTACTTC,CASRRLAGAEETQYF
TRBV6-5,TRBJ1-1,TRBD1,-,TGTGCCAGCAGTTTAGGACAGGGTTGGACTGAAGCTTTCTTT,CASSLGQGWTEAFF
TRBV5-1,TRBJ2-1,-,-,TGCGCCAGCAGCTACCTAGAGCGGCTATCCTACAATGAGCAGTTCTTC,CASSYLERLSYNEQFF
TRBV6-1,TRBJ1-2,-,-,TGTGCCAGCAGTGGCCCCCAGGGTCCTCACTATGGCTACACCTTC,CASSGPQGPHYGYTF
TRBV4-1,TRBJ1-4,-,few,TGCGCCAGCAGCTCCGGGACGGGGAATGAAAAACTGTTTTTT,CASSSGTGNEKLFF
TRBV6-1,TRBJ1-4,-,-,TGTGCCAGCAGTGGGCTCAAGGGCCTCGCCGACCATGGAAAACTGTTTTTT,CASSGLKGLADHGKLFF
TRBV6-1,TRBJ2-7,TRBD1,-,TGTGCCACCCCGGGGACAGGGTACGAGCAGTACTTC,CATPGTGYEQYF
TRBV5-5,TRBJ1-2,-,-,TGTGCCAGCAGCTTGGATCGGGGGCGCTTGGATGGCTACACCTTC,CASSLDRGRLDGYTF
TRBV14,TRBJ2-3,-,-,TGTGCCAGCAGCCAAGAAATGGGACTAGATACGCAGTATTTT,CASSQEMGLDTQYF
TRBV10-3,TRBJ1-1,TRBD1,-,TGTGCCATCAGTGGGGACAGGGGCCTTTCCATGAACACTGAAGCTTTCTTT,CAISGDRGLSMNTEAFF
TRBV4-1,TRBJ2-4,TRBD1,-,TGCGCCAGCAGGGATACCGACAGGGGACGGAACATTCAGTACTTC,CASRDTDRGRNIQYF
TRBV9,TRBJ2-3,-,-,TGTGCCAGCAGCGTAAGCCGGAATCTGGATACGCAGTATTTT,CASSVSRNLDTQYF
TRBV25-1,TRBJ2-7,TRBD1,-,TGTGCCAGCAGTGACGACACAGGGGGTTACGAGCAGTACTTC,CASSDDTGGYEQYF
TRBV21-1,TRBJ1-6,-,once,TGTGCCAGCAGTCCTCCGACAGGGCCCCTCCACTTT,CASSPPTGPLHF
TRBV11-2,TRBJ2-5,TRBD1,-,TGTGCCAGCAGCTTAAGGGTGGGGACAGGAAATCGGCGAGAGACCCAGTACTTC,CASSLRVGTGNRRETQYF
TRBV27,TRBJ2-7,-,-,TGTGCCAGCAGCCCGACACAGCTAGGCTACGAGCAGTACTTC,CASSPTQLGYEQYF
TRBV9,TRBJ2-1,TRBD2,-,TGTGCCAGCAGCGCACCCTTAGCGGGAGGCAGCTCCTACAATGAGCAGTTCTTC,CASSAPLAGGSSYNEQFF
TRBV27,TRBJ1-5,-,-,TGTGCCAGCAGTTTATATAGGTCCGGTCAGCCCCAGCATTTT,CASSLYRSGQPQHF
TRBV10-3,TRBJ2-7,-,once,TGTGCCATCAGTGAGTCGGACGGGGACCACCCCTACGAGCAGTACTTC,CAISESDGDHPYEQYF
TRBV19,TRBJ1-1,TRBD1,-,TGTGCCAGTAGTATAGTCACAGGGGGGACTGAAGCTTTCTTT,CASSIVTGGTEAFF
TRBV9,TRBJ2-1,-,-,TGTGCCAGCAGCGCAAGGGAGCCTCGAAGAGGGGGAGTTTACAATGAGCAGTTCTTC,CASSAREPRRGGVYNEQFF
TRBV14,TRBJ2-2,-,-,TGTGCCAGCAGCCTGGGACGTGCCAGCGGGGAGCTGTTTTTT,CASSLGRASGELFF
TRBV6-1,TRBJ2-1,-,-,TGTGCCAGCAGCGCAACTAGGAGCTCCTACAATGAGCAGTTCTTC,CASSATRSSYNEQFF
TRBV9,TRBJ2-7,-,-,TGTGCCAGCAGCCCCCGGATGGCGTCCTACGAGCAGTACTTC,CASSPRMASYEQYF
TRBV18,TRBJ1-6,TRBD1,-,TGTGCCAGCTCACCCGGGACAGGGGGGTCACCCCTCCACTTT,CASSPGTGGSPLHF
TRBV9,TRBJ2-7,TRBD2,-,TGTGCCAGCAGCGCAAGCCCGGGACTAGCGGGGCGCACCTACGAGCAGTACTTC,CASSASPGLAGRTYEQYF
TRBV23-1,TRBJ1-3,-,-,TGCGCCAGCAGTCAATCCGGGGCTGAGGGCACCATATATTTT,CASSQSGAEGTIYF
TRBV19,TRBJ1-1,-,-,TGTGCCAGTAGCGTACAGCCTATGAACACTGAAGCTTTCTTT,CASSVQPMNTEAFF